The 17 T cell receptor beta chains listed next were all sequenced from one sample in a study of blood T cells in healthy people across ages. Then a second PCR, running roughly 7 to 11 cycles, was carried out with a sample-barcoded 5' primer and a J-beta primer mix. Via MiXCR, TCRdb re-called the 5' RACE reads, giving one row per CDR3 protein. Here the sample spans 1,500,000 or so distinct CDR3 sequences, roughly two fifths being singletons. Sequencing used blood. Receptors were obtained from a woman aged 18 to 35 in good health.

This clonotype was recorded a few times. V and J are TRBV9 and TRBJ2-3, with D perhaps matching TRBD1 (6 bases). The CDR3 spans 16 residues. Looked up from germline, CDR1 is SGDLS and CDR2 is YYNGEE. Between the trimmed V and J ends, which lost 0 bases and 4 bases, there was a span of 15 bases. The CDR3 nucleotides are TGTGCCAGCAGCGTAGTAGGGACAAAGGGGGCAGATACGCAGTATTTT. Protein sequence: CASSVVGTKGADTQYF.

This clonotype appeared once. The genes are TRBV6-5 and TRBJ2-7; 9 nucleotides align to TRBD2. The CDR3 consists of 15 residues. Germline V gene data show CDR1 as MNHEY and CDR2 as SVGAGI. The junction had 13 bases not matched to a gene; V was cut back by 6 bases and J by 7 bases. This chain's CDR3 is CASSPPLAGLREQYF. CDR3 DNA sequence: TGTGCCAGCAGCCCCCCGCTAGCGGGGTTGAGGGAGCAGTACTTC.

The chain is built from TRBV7-9 and TRBJ2-3; unclear D gene. The CDR3 extends over 15 amino acids. Germline V gene lookup returns CDR1 SEHNR and CDR2 FQNEAQ (reference sequence). The germline V and J ends were trimmed by 2 bases and 2 bases, with 11 bases remaining between them. The CDR3 bases are TGTGCCAGCAGCTTAAGCGTGACTCACACAGATACGCAGTATTTT. This gives the protein CASSLSVTHTDTQYF. The whole variable domain, filled in from reference TRBV7-9 and TRBJ2-3, reads DTGVSQNPRHKITKRGQNVTFRCDPISEHNRLYWYRQTLGQGPEFLTYFQNEAQLEKSRLLSDRFSAERPKGSFSTLEIQRTEQGDSAMYLCASSLSVTHTDTQYFGPGTRLTVL.

The V call is TRBV12-3 or TRBV12-4, the J call TRBJ2-7, with D perhaps matching TRBD2 (7 bases). The CDR3 contains 15 residues. With 5 bases removed from V and 7 bases from J, the gap between germline ends came to 21 bases. The CDR3 DNA reads as TGTGCCAGCAGTCCTGCGGGGGCCAGCTACAATGAGCAGTACTTC. This encodes CASSPAGASYNEQYF.

This chain joins TRBV9 and TRBJ2-7; 8 positions agree with TRBD1. CDR1 is SGDLS, CDR2 YYNGEE, per germline. The CDR3 totals 13 residues. The V gene end was trimmed by 3 bases and the J gene end by 5 bases; junction bases not matched to a gene: 4. The CDR3 spells CASSAETGDEQYF. For the CDR3, the DNA is TGTGCCAGCAGCGCCGAGACAGGGGACGAGCAGTACTTC. Drawing the rest from reference TRBV9 and TRBJ2-7, the complete variable domain is DSGVTQTPKHLITATGQRVTLRCSPRSGDLSVYWYQQSLDQGLQFLIQYYNGEERAKGNILERFSAQQFPDLHSELNLSSLELGDSALYFCASSAETGDEQYFGPGTRLTVT.

The gene calls are TRBV6-6 and TRBJ1-5, with unresolved D. Germline lookup yields CDR1 MNHNY and CDR2 SVGAGI (reference sequence). The CDR3 has 14 residues. V was shortened by 0 bases and J by 4 bases, with 7 bases between the two germline ends. The CDR3 DNA is TGTGCCAGCAGTTACTCGCCCCAAAATCAGCCCCAGCATTTT. Encoded protein: CASSYSPQNQPQHF.

The genes are TRBV12-3 or TRBV12-4 and TRBJ2-7; no reliable D call. The CDR3 length is 13 residues. Between the trimmed V and J ends, which lost 4 bases and 8 bases, there was a span of 15 bases. Here the CDR3 DNA reads TGTGCCAGCAGTTCGGGCGGCACTACGCAGCAGTACTTC. Amino acids: CASSSGGTTQQYF.

In DNA, the CDR3 is TGCAGCGTTGGAGAGGATCCCTACAATGAGCAGTTCTTC. Protein: CSVGEDPYNEQFF. The J gene is TRBJ2-1, the V gene TRBV29-1; D ambiguous. The CDR3 is 13 residues long. With 4 bases removed from V and 2 bases from J, the gap between germline ends came to 9 bases. The germline CDR1 and CDR2 sequences are SQVTM and ANQGSEA.

This clonotype was counted between two and nine times. The chain joins TRBV4-1 to TRBJ1-1; D possibly corresponds to TRBD1 (6 bases). The CDR3 is made up of 15 amino acids. Germline assignment: CDR1 MGHRA and CDR2 YSYEKL. Trimming cost V 3 bases and J 7 bases, with 18 bases left between them. CDR3 nucleotides: TGCGCCAGCAGCCAGACCCTGATGGACAGCTTTGAAGCTTTCTTT. Protein sequence: CASSQTLMDSFEAFF.

This chain links TRBV18 with TRBJ2-7; the D gene is possibly TRBD1 (6 bases). This CDR3 has 12 amino acids. Germline V gene lookup returns CDR1 KGHSH and CDR2 LQKENI. Trimming left V 3 bases short and J 12 bases short, with 15 bases between. CDR3: CASSPDRELRYF. CDR3 nucleotide sequence: TGTGCCAGCTCACCGGACAGAGAATTGCGGTACTTC.

The chain recombines TRBV10-3 with TRBJ2-1; 7 positions agree with TRBD2. Germline CDR1 reads ENHRY; CDR2 reads SYGVKD. The CDR3 sequence is 15 residues long. The ends lost 11 bases at V and 3 bases at J; junction bases unmatched: 13. CDR3 loop: CASSGGSGVYNEQFF. Here the CDR3 DNA reads TGTGCCTCGTCGGGAGGTAGCGGAGTCTACAATGAGCAGTTCTTC.

The chain has TRBV28 and TRBJ2-3; 9 bases are a match to TRBD2. After removal of 6 bases from V and 2 bases from J, the junction contained 9 bases not matched to a gene. The CDR3 loop spans 16 amino acids. The germline CDR1 and CDR2 sequences are MDHEN and SYDVKM. The CDR3 sequence: CASSPGAGGDTDTQYF. The CDR3 region has the DNA TGTGCCAGCAGCCCCGGGGCGGGGGGGGACACAGATACGCAGTATTTT. The full variable domain, its missing parts supplied by reference TRBV28 and TRBJ2-3, is DVKVTQSSRYLVKRTGEKVFLECVQDMDHENMFWYRQDPGLGLRLIYFSYDVKMKEKGDIPEGYSVSREKKERFSLILESASTNQTSMYLCASSPGAGGDTDTQYFGPGTRLTVL.

V is TRBV2 and J is TRBJ2-7; D not certain. This CDR3 comprises 14 residues. Trimming cost V 6 bases and J 3 bases, with 15 bases left between them. CDR1 is SNHLY and CDR2 is FYNNEI in the germline V gene. The CDR3 protein is CASSPSMGLYEQYF. CDR3 in DNA: TGTGCCAGCAGCCCAAGTATGGGCCTCTACGAGCAGTACTTC. Drawing the rest from reference TRBV2 and TRBJ2-7, the complete variable domain is EPEVTQTPSHQVTQMGQEVILRCVPISNHLYFYWYRQILGQKVEFLVSFYNNEISEKSEIFDDQFSVERPDGSNFTLKIRSTKLEDSAMYFCASSPSMGLYEQYFGPGTRLTVT.

This sequence joins TRBV7-3 and TRBJ2-2, with D unclear. This CDR3 has 15 residues. Germline CDR1 is SGHTA and CDR2 is FQGTGA. Trimming left V 5 bases short and J 1 base short, with 11 bases between. For the CDR3, the DNA is TGTGCCAGCAGCCCCACCCCTGAGAACACCGGGGAGCTGTTTTTT. As protein: CASSPTPENTGELFF.

The V gene is TRBV28, the J gene TRBJ2-3, with a weak D call TRBD2 (5 bases). From germline, CDR1 is MDHEN and CDR2 SYDVKM. V dropped 7 bases and J dropped 5 bases, with 10 bases sitting between them. The CDR3 consists of 12 residues. CDR3 sequence reads: CASTLAGDTQYF. CDR3 DNA sequence: TGTGCCAGCACCCTAGCCGGAGATACGCAGTATTTT.

This chain links TRBV9 with TRBJ2-5; no clear D gene. Trimming stripped 4 bases from V and 3 bases from J, with 16 bases between. The CDR3 loop spans 15 amino acids. Per the germline V gene, CDR1 is SGDLS and CDR2 is YYNGEE. The CDR3 DNA reads as TGTGCCAGCAGCCCCCGGGCAATTTACGAAGAGACCCAGTACTTC. Its translation is CASSPRAIYEETQYF.

The chain is built from TRBV7-2 and TRBJ2-1; D uncertain. The closer fit of TRBJ2-7 to the DNA end suggests the J call may be wrong. The CDR3 is 15 residues long. Germline loops: CDR1 SGHTA, CDR2 FQGNSA. The CDR3 sequence: CASSDGSYSYNEQYF. The CDR3 DNA is TGTGCCAGCAGCGACGGCAGTTACTCCTACAATGAGCAGTACTTC.